These 8 T cell receptor beta chains share one sample of origin, sequenced in a study of cytomegalovirus exposure and HLA in healthy donors. Primers: 60 Vbeta forward and 13 Jbeta reverse. Repertoires were generated with immunoSEQ multiplex PCR, while TCRdb's copy carries only in-frame clones and drops some. The repertoire table contains tens of thousands of clones. The sample consisted of PBMCs. These receptors were collected from a male donor in good health and CMV-seronegative.

The rearrangement uses TRBV30 and TRBJ2-3; 11 nucleotides match TRBD2. From germline, CDR1 is GTSNPN and CDR2 SVGIG (reference sequence). This CDR3 has 15 residues. The ends lost 1 base at V and 4 bases at J; junction bases unmatched: 4. Written as DNA, the CDR3 is TGTGCCTGGAGTGCCCTAGCGGGGGGCGCAGATACGCAGTATTTT. Its translation is CAWSALAGGADTQYF.

The gene calls are TRBV25-1 and TRBJ1-2, with 7 nucleotides matching TRBD1. The CDR3 has 16 amino acids. CDR1 and CDR2 from the germline V gene are MGHDK and SYGVNS. Losses at the gene ends were 9 bases for V and 1 base for J; bases not matched to a gene: 14. CDR3 sequence (DNA): TGTGCCAGTTCTCGGGACAGTGGCGGGATTAACTATGGCTACACCTTC. Protein: CASSRDSGGINYGYTF.

This sequence joins TRBV4-1 and TRBJ1-6; maybe TRBD1 (6 bases). The CDR3 totals 14 residues. CDR1 is MGHRA, CDR2 YSYEKL, per germline. The V gene lost 3 bases and the J gene lost 14 bases, with 17 bases spanning the gap. CDR3 loop: CASSQGTPAVALHF. For the CDR3, the DNA is TGCGCCAGCAGCCAGGGGACACCGGCGGTGGCCCTCCACTTT.

To note about this clone: Other DNA sequences in this specimen translate into the identical CDR3. This chain's CDR3 is CASSRLGEEQYF. CDR3 DNA sequence: TGTGCCAGCAGTCGGCTAGGGGAAGAGCAGTACTTC. V and J are TRBV4-2 and TRBJ2-7, with a possible D match to TRBD1 (5 bases). The CDR3 consists of 12 residues. In germline, CDR1 is LGHNA, CDR2 YNFKEQ. V shed 6 bases and J shed 7 bases, with 13 bases lying between them.

This rearrangement joins TRBV30 to TRBJ1-6, with unresolved D. Trimming removed 8 bases from V and 9 bases from J, with 14 bases in between. The length of the CDR3 is 12 residues. Germline CDR1 and CDR2: GTSNPN and SVGIG (reference sequence). CDR3 nucleotide sequence: TGTGCCGGAGAGGGTGAAAGTTCACCCCTCCACTTT. It encodes CAGEGESSPLHF.

The chain links TRBV6-5 to TRBJ2-3, with 8 positions matching TRBD2. Germline CDR1 is MNHEY and CDR2 is SVGAGI. The V segment lost 5 bases and the J segment 7 bases; nucleotides outside the gene matches: 11. This CDR3 is built from 15 residues. The CDR3 spells CASSTLAGPSYTQYF. The CDR3 DNA reads as TGTGCCAGCAGTACCTTAGCGGGGCCGTCTTATACGCAGTATTTT.

V gene TRBV6-5 combines with J gene TRBJ2-7; TRBD1 agrees at 8 bases. This CDR3 is built from 13 residues. V lost 5 bases and J lost 1; bases outside the gene matches: 1. Germline CDR1 is MNHEY and CDR2 is SVGAGI. CDR3 loop: CASSRTGSYEQYF. CDR3 in DNA: TGTGCCAGCAGTAGGACAGGGTCCTACGAGCAGTACTTC.

The CDR3 coding sequence is TGTGCCAGCAGTTACCTCGTACAGGGGGTCTCCTACGAGCAGTACTTC. Protein product: CASSYLVQGVSYEQYF. The chain links TRBV6-5 to TRBJ2-7, with 8 bases matching TRBD1. Germline V gene sequence: CDR1 MNHEY, CDR2 SVGAGI. The V and J ends lost 2 bases and 0 bases, in that order; junction bases with no gene match: 6. This CDR3 contains 16 residues.